A selection of T cell receptor beta chains follows, all from one sample in a study of shared clonotypes between healthy human individuals. The method was immunoSEQ multiplex PCR; TCRdb's version includes in-frame clones alone and lacks a portion of them. Counted here are roughly 2 million clones, about 95% occurring once; the ten biggest clones make up roughly 1%. Material: naive CD8+ T cells sorted from blood. These receptors were collected from a man younger than 30 in good health. The CDR3 runs from the conserved cysteine through the conserved F or W. The D gene is left open where the match is weak. A clone size is listed for some rows: how often the clone was seen (once, few, many), or a class if it is expanded.

abundance,d_gene,j_gene,v_gene,CDR3aa,CDR3nt
once,TRBD2,TRBJ2-5,TRBV7-9,CASSSIAGAGETQYF,TGTGCCAGCAGCTCCATAGCGGGAGCGGGGGAGACCCAGTACTTC
once,TRBD1,TRBJ1-2,TRBV11-1,CASSLVQGARYVYGYTF,TGTGCCAGCAGCTTAGTCCAGGGGGCCCGCTACGTGTATGGCTACACCTTC
.,.,TRBJ2-3,TRBV25-1,CASSEFIGVSADTQYF,TGTGCCAGCAGTGAATTTATAGGCGTCAGTGCAGATACGCAGTATTTT
.,.,TRBJ1-1,TRBV6-5,CASFSPGRTEAFF,TGTGCCAGCTTTTCCCCAGGGAGGACTGAAGCTTTCTTT
.,TRBD1,TRBJ1-2,TRBV2,CATYLMAGQGPRNTF,TGTGCCACCTACTTGATGGCGGGACAGGGGCCTCGCAACACCTTC
.,.,TRBJ1-5,TRBV28,CASSFGGARGQPQHF,TGTGCCAGCAGTTTTGGGGGGGCAAGGGGTCAGCCCCAGCATTTT
once,.,TRBJ2-1,TRBV4-3,CASSQDAVLYNEQFF,TGCGCCAGCAGCCAAGACGCTGTCCTCTACAATGAGCAGTTCTTC
.,.,TRBJ2-7,TRBV13,CASSLRSYEQYF,TGTGCCAGCAGCTTACGTAGCTACGAGCAGTACTTC
once,TRBD2,TRBJ2-7,TRBV9,CASSVGHTGLASYEQYF,TGTGCCAGCAGCGTAGGGCACACGGGACTAGCCTCCTACGAGCAGTACTTC
.,.,TRBJ2-1,TRBV5-6,CASSLGDFRVEQFF,TGTGCCAGCAGCTTGGGGGACTTCAGGGTTGAGCAGTTCTTC
.,TRBD2,TRBJ2-1,TRBV30,CAWSLTSPASGEQFF,TGTGCCTGGAGTTTGACTAGCCCCGCGTCAGGCGAGCAGTTCTTC
.,.,TRBJ1-5,TRBV27,CASSPPGGNQPQHF,TGTGCCAGCAGTCCCCCGGGCGGCAATCAGCCCCAGCATTTT
.,TRBD1,TRBJ1-1,TRBV9,CASSVGGQSGTEAFF,TGTGCCAGCAGCGTAGGGGGACAGAGTGGCACTGAAGCTTTCTTT
once,.,TRBJ2-1,TRBV4-1,CASSQDGAGNNEQFF,TGCGCCAGCAGCCAAGATGGGGCCGGGAACAATGAGCAGTTCTTC
.,TRBD2,TRBJ2-2,TRBV19,CASSLERGITGELFF,TGTGCCAGTAGCCTAGAGCGGGGTATCACCGGGGAGCTGTTTTTT
.,.,TRBJ2-5,TRBV6-5,CASSPGRAQETQYF,TGTGCCAGCAGTCCGGGGCGGGCTCAAGAGACCCAGTACTTC
once,.,TRBJ2-7,TRBV11-2,CASSLAPGSYEQYF,TGTGCCAGCAGCTTAGCCCCCGGATCCTACGAGCAGTACTTC
.,.,TRBJ2-7,TRBV5-6,CASSLETRLYEQYF,TGTGCCAGCAGCTTGGAGACCAGGCTCTACGAGCAGTACTTC
.,.,TRBJ2-7,TRBV6-5,CASSYQLSSYEQYF,TGTGCCAGCAGTTACCAACTGTCCTCCTACGAGCAGTACTTC
.,.,TRBJ2-5,TRBV28,CASSTRRETQYF,TGTGCCAGCAGCACTAGGCGAGAGACCCAGTACTTC
.,TRBD2,TRBJ2-1,TRBV14,CASSPWTSGDYNEQFF,TGTGCCAGCAGCCCGTGGACTAGCGGGGACTACAATGAGCAGTTCTTC
.,TRBD1,TRBJ1-1,TRBV6-6,CASSSDRGRRYTEAFF,TGTGCCAGCAGTTCGGACAGGGGGCGTAGGTACACTGAAGCTTTCTTT
.,.,TRBJ2-5,TRBV7-9,CASSVGPQETQYF,TGTGCCAGCAGCGTAGGCCCTCAAGAGACCCAGTACTTC
.,.,TRBJ2-1,TRBV29-1,CSGSPGVYNEQFF,TGCAGCGGGAGTCCGGGAGTCTACAATGAGCAGTTCTTC
.,.,TRBJ1-5,TRBV19,CASGVLNQPQHF,TGTGCCAGTGGTGTTCTCAATCAGCCCCAGCATTTT
.,.,TRBJ2-1,TRBV29-1,CSVEDGQGWEQFF,TGCAGCGTTGAAGATGGTCAGGGCTGGGAGCAGTTCTTC
.,TRBD2,TRBJ2-7,TRBV7-8,CASSPTDSGGEQYF,TGTGCCAGCAGTCCTACCGACAGCGGGGGCGAGCAGTACTTC
.,.,TRBJ2-7,TRBV6-5,CAVGPEQYF,TGTGCCGTAGGGCCCGAGCAGTACTTC
.,TRBD2,TRBJ2-7,TRBV28,CASSFSGGPGEQYF,TGTGCCAGCAGTTTTAGCGGGGGGCCGGGGGAGCAGTACTTC
.,TRBD1,TRBJ1-4,TRBV5-4,CASSPDRDNEKLFF,TGTGCCAGCAGCCCGGACAGGGATAATGAAAAACTGTTTTTT
once,.,TRBJ2-1,TRBV2,CASSDGGLSYNEQFF,TGTGCCAGCAGTGACGGGGGTCTCTCCTACAATGAGCAGTTCTTC
.,TRBD1,TRBJ1-1,TRBV2,CASSSRQGIYTEAFF,TGTGCCAGCAGTAGCCGACAGGGAATTTATACTGAAGCTTTCTTT
once,TRBD2,TRBJ2-7,TRBV5-4,CASSLYSSGGEQYF,TGTGCCAGCAGCTTGTATTCTAGCGGAGGCGAGCAGTACTTC
.,.,TRBJ2-5,TRBV7-6,CASSLTSLYQETQYF,TGTGCCAGCAGCTTGACAAGCCTGTACCAAGAGACCCAGTACTTC
.,.,TRBJ1-1,TRBV13,CASSLGLSGWGMNTEAFF,TGTGCCAGCAGCTTAGGGTTATCAGGGTGGGGGATGAACACTGAAGCTTTCTTT
.,TRBD2,TRBJ2-5,TRBV6-6,CASSSPFGRVLDTQYF,TGTGCCAGCAGTTCCCCTTTCGGGAGGGTGTTAGATACCCAGTACTTC
.,TRBD1,TRBJ2-7,TRBV7-2,CASSLGYLTGFSEQYF,TGTGCCAGCAGCTTAGGCTATTTGACAGGGTTTAGCGAGCAGTACTTC
.,.,TRBJ1-2,TRBV4-1,CASSQRDRLGGYTF,TGCGCCAGCAGCCAACGGGACCGGCTGGGGGGCTACACCTTC
once,.,TRBJ1-2,TRBV27,CASSLLSPTHNYGYTF,TGTGCCAGCAGTCTCCTATCCCCTACCCACAACTATGGCTACACCTTC
once,.,TRBJ2-7,TRBV2,CASSPISYEQYF,TGTGCCAGCAGCCCAATATCCTACGAGCAGTACTTC
.,.,TRBJ1-1,TRBV6-5,CASSYSGGADTEAFF,TGTGCCAGCAGTTACTCTGGGGGCGCAGACACTGAAGCTTTCTTT
.,.,TRBJ2-1,TRBV19,CASSMGFGYNEQFF,TGTGCCAGTAGTATGGGGTTTGGGTACAATGAGCAGTTCTTC
.,.,TRBJ2-2,TRBV4-1,CASSQDWGTGELFF,TGCGCCAGCAGCCAAGACTGGGGCACCGGGGAGCTGTTTTTT
.,.,TRBJ1-2,TRBV9,CASSVRGGETDRTNYGYTF,TGTGCCAGCAGCGTCCGGGGCGGAGAGACAGACAGAACTAACTATGGCTACACCTTC
.,TRBD2,TRBJ2-1,TRBV14,CASSHSLAGINEQFF,TGTGCCAGCAGCCACTCGCTAGCGGGGATCAATGAGCAGTTCTTC
.,TRBD2,TRBJ2-7,TRBV7-9,CASSLGPSGALSYEQYF,TGTGCCAGCAGCTTAGGGCCTAGCGGGGCCCTCTCCTACGAGCAGTACTTC
.,TRBD1,TRBJ2-7,TRBV11-2,CASSSGQGLAWEQYF,TGTGCCAGCAGCTCCGGACAGGGGCTCGCTTGGGAGCAGTACTTC
.,.,TRBJ1-1,TRBV9,CASSAGWGPNTEAFF,TGTGCCAGCAGCGCAGGTTGGGGGCCGAACACTGAAGCTTTCTTT
.,.,TRBJ2-3,TRBV5-1,CASSLAPTGRSTDTQYF,TGCGCCAGCAGCTTGGCCCCGACAGGTAGGAGCACAGATACGCAGTATTTT
.,.,TRBJ2-7,TRBV11-2,CASSLVEGSTYHEQYF,TGTGCCAGCAGCTTAGTCGAGGGGTCAACGTACCACGAGCAGTACTTC
.,.,TRBJ1-1,TRBV4-1,CASSQVGINTEAFF,TGCGCCAGCAGCCAGGTAGGAATTAACACTGAAGCTTTCTTT
.,.,TRBJ1-2,TRBV6-1,CASSGGTFYGYTF,TGTGCCAGCAGTGGGGGGACATTCTATGGCTACACCTTC
.,.,TRBJ2-2,TRBV2,CASSEPGTVGELFF,TGTGCCAGCAGTGAACCAGGGACGGTCGGGGAGCTGTTTTTT